The 12 T cell receptor beta chains in this list originate from one sample, sequenced in a study of blood T cell repertoires in COVID-19. The table came from immunoSEQ multiplex PCR; TCRdb's copy has only in-frame clones and leaves some out. The data hold about 430,000 clones, with 70% to 90% observed a single time. The sample comprised peripheral blood. The receptors were sampled from a man aged 18 to 29 with COVID-19, enrolled during active disease.

This chain joins TRBV19 and TRBJ1-1; possibly TRBD1 for D (5 bases). The germline V gene has CDR1 LNHDA and CDR2 SQIVND (reference sequence). The CDR3 covers 14 residues. V was clipped by 5 bases and J by 1 base, with 11 bases between them. The CDR3 sequence: CASSGARRNTEAFF. The CDR3 DNA reads as TGTGCCAGTAGTGGGGCCAGACGGAACACTGAAGCTTTCTTT. Using reference TRBV19 and TRBJ1-1 for the parts outside the CDR3, the full variable domain is DGGITQSPKYLFRKEGQNVTLSCEQNLNHDAMYWYRQDPGQGLRLIYYSQIVNDFQKGDIAEGYSVSREKKESFPLTVTSAQKNPTAFYLCASSGARRNTEAFFGQGTRLTVV.

The rearrangement joins TRBV7-8 to TRBJ1-1, with D possibly matching TRBD1 (6 bases). This CDR3 has 19 amino acids. Trimming stripped 0 bases from V and 0 bases from J, with 20 bases between. Per germline, CDR1 SGHVS and CDR2 FQNEAQ. The chain's CDR3 is CASSLASGLGGGMNTEAFF. The CDR3 DNA reads TGTGCCAGCAGCTTAGCGAGCGGGCTGGGGGGGGGCATGAACACTGAAGCTTTCTTT.

The chain combines TRBV24-1 with TRBJ2-7; D perhaps matches TRBD1 (5 bases). V dropped 5 bases and J dropped 1 base, with 8 bases sitting between them. CDR1 is KGHDR and CDR2 is SFDVKD in the germline V gene. There are 13 residues in the CDR3. The CDR3 bases are TGTGCCACCAGTGTTCAGGGATCCTACGAGCAGTACTTC. Residues: CATSVQGSYEQYF.

The genes are TRBV10-3 and TRBJ2-7; 7 bases align to TRBD1. CDR1 is ENHRY and CDR2 is SYGVKD in the germline V gene. This CDR3 has 15 residues. With V trimmed by 0 bases and J by 3 bases, 5 bases remained unmatched. Here the CDR3 reads CAISESWGQNYEQYF. The CDR3 nucleotides read TGTGCCATCAGTGAGTCCTGGGGACAGAACTACGAGCAGTACTTC.

The CDR3 spells CATSRDGGGMAYNEQFF. DNA of the CDR3: TGTGCCACCAGCAGAGATGGTGGCGGGATGGCCTACAATGAGCAGTTCTTC. The chain employs TRBV15 and TRBJ2-1; D is perhaps TRBD2 (6 bases). CDR3 length equals 17 residues. Germline CDR1 is LNHNV and CDR2 is YYDKDF (reference sequence). The V end lost 0 bases, the J end lost 2 bases, and 14 bases lay between the germline ends.

The chain links TRBV28 to TRBJ2-5, with TRBD1 identical over 8 bases. The V segment lost 6 bases and the J segment 5 bases; nucleotides outside the gene matches: 11. Germline V gene lookup returns CDR1 MDHEN and CDR2 SYDVKM. This CDR3 is built from 15 residues. DNA for the CDR3: TGTGCCAGCAGGTTTAAATGGGACAGGAGGGAGACCCAGTACTTC. This encodes CASRFKWDRRETQYF. The variable domain in full, with the rest retrieved from reference TRBV28 and TRBJ2-5, is DVKVTQSSRYLVKRTGEKVFLECVQDMDHENMFWYRQDPGLGLRLIYFSYDVKMKEKGDIPEGYSVSREKKERFSLILESASTNQTSMYLCASRFKWDRRETQYFGPGTRLLVL.

This clone showed up just a few times. The CDR3 DNA reads TGCGCCAGCATGGGGCTGTACTCTAACTATGGCTACACCTTC. It translates to CASMGLYSNYGYTF. The chain couples TRBV10-2 to TRBJ1-2; maybe TRBD1 (5 bases). The V end was cut by 7 bases, the J end by 0 bases, with 12 bases between. CDR3 length equals 14 residues. Germline V CDR1 and CDR2: WSHSY, SAAADI.

V and J are TRBV28 and TRBJ2-6; 8 nucleotides match TRBD1. Germline values: CDR1 MDHEN, CDR2 SYDVKM. J was trimmed by 0 bases and V by 3 bases; bases with no gene match: 4. The CDR3 loop spans 17 amino acids. For the CDR3, the DNA is TGTGCCAGCAGTTTGACAGGGGCTACCTCTGGGGCCAACGTCCTGACTTTC. Translation gives CASSLTGATSGANVLTF.

The rearrangement uses TRBV7-9 and TRBJ2-3; perhaps TRBD2 as D (6 bases). The CDR3 sequence is 16 residues long. Deletions cut 1 base from V and 0 bases from J, with 11 bases between. The V gene's germline CDR1 is SEHNR and CDR2 FQNEAQ (reference sequence). The CDR3 bases are TGTGCCAGCAGCTTAGGGCTGGGGGGAAGCACAGATACGCAGTATTTT. This codes for CASSLGLGGSTDTQYF. Using reference TRBV7-9 and TRBJ2-3 for the parts outside the CDR3, the full variable domain is DTGVSQNPRHKITKRGQNVTFRCDPISEHNRLYWYRQTLGQGPEFLTYFQNEAQLEKSRLLSDRFSAERPKGSFSTLEIQRTEQGDSAMYLCASSLGLGGSTDTQYFGPGTRLTVL.

The chain is built from TRBV6-5 and TRBJ1-5; maybe TRBD1 (5 bases). V gave up 6 bases and J gave up 2 bases, with 14 bases separating them. Germline CDR1 reads MNHEY; CDR2 reads SVGAGI. The CDR3 covers 15 residues. DNA for the CDR3: TGTGCCAGCAGGGGGGGGACGGATGGCAATCAGCCCCAGCATTTT. This codes for CASRGGTDGNQPQHF.

This clone showed up just once. Other DNA variants within this sample encode the same CDR3. This chain joins TRBV3-1 (or the pseudogene TRBV3-2) and TRBJ1-2; possibly TRBD1 for D (6 bases). The V and J ends lost 1 base and 4 bases respectively, with 13 bases between them. The germline gives CDR1 LGHDT, CDR2 YNNKEL (reference sequence). The length of the CDR3 is 15 residues. This chain's CDR3 is CASSQVAGGGYGYTF. CDR3 nucleotides: TGTGCCAGCAGCCAAGTAGCGGGGGGCGGCTATGGCTACACCTTC.

The rearrangement joins TRBV6-5 to TRBJ2-1; D may be TRBD2 (6 bases). V was cut by 10 bases and J by 4 bases, with 20 bases left in between. In germline, CDR1 is MNHEY, CDR2 SVGAGI. This CDR3 is built from 15 residues. The CDR3 sequence: CAIELSSAPYNEQFF. CDR3 DNA sequence: TGTGCCATCGAGTTGTCTAGCGCCCCATACAATGAGCAGTTCTTC.